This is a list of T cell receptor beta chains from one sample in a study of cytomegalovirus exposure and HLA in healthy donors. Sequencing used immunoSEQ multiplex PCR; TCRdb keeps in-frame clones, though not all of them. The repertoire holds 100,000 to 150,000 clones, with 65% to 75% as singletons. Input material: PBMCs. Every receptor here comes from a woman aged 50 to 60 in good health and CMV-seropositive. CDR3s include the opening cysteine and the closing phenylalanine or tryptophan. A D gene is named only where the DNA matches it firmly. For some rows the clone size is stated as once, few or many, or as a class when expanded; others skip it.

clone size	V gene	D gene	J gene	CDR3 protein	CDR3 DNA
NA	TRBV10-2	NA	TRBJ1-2	CASSESKDTPYGGYTF	TGCGCCAGCAGTGAGTCAAAGGACACGCCGTACGGGGGCTACACCTTC
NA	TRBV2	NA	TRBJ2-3	CASSPGVGGDTQYF	TGTGCCAGCAGTCCGGGGGTCGGTGGAGATACGCAGTATTTT
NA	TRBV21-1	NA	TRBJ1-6	CASSTTASSYNSPLHF	TGTGCCAGCAGCACCACTGCGAGCTCCTATAATTCACCCCTCCACTTT
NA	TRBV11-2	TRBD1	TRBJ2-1	CASSPGQGRYNEQFF	TGTGCCAGCAGCCCAGGACAGGGGCGCTACAATGAGCAGTTCTTC
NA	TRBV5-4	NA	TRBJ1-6	CASRPAGVRNSPLHF	TGTGCCAGCAGGCCTGCGGGAGTTCGTAATTCACCCCTCCACTTT
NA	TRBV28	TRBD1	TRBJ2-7	CASNLGQSEQYF	TGTGCCAGCAACCTGGGACAGAGCGAGCAGTACTTC
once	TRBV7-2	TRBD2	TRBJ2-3	CASRKGLAGSTDTQYF	TGTGCCAGCAGAAAAGGACTAGCGGGAAGCACAGATACGCAGTATTTT
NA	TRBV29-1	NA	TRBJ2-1	CSVNSYNEQFF	TGCAGCGTGAACAGCTACAATGAGCAGTTCTTC
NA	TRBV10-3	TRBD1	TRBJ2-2	CAIRTGMNSGELFF	TGTGCCATCAGGACAGGGATGAACTCCGGGGAGCTGTTTTTT
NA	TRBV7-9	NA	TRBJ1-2	CASSQSPYGQSGYTF	TGCGCCAGCAGCCAATCCCCATATGGGCAAAGTGGCTACACCTTC
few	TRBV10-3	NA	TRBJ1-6	CAIREQGSSYNSPLHF	TGTGCCATCAGGGAACAGGGTAGCTCCTATAATTCACCCCTCCACTTT
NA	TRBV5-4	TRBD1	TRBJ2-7	CASSLDPGGWYEQYF	TGTGCCAGCAGCTTGGACCCAGGGGGCTGGTACGAGCAGTACTTC
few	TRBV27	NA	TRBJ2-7	CASGLRGLLGQHSYEQYF	TGTGCCAGCGGATTACGGGGTTTGCTTGGACAGCACTCCTACGAGCAGTACTTC
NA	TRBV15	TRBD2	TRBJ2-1	CATSRAPAGGSNEQFF	TGTGCCACCAGCAGAGCCCCAGCGGGGGGATCCAATGAGCAGTTCTTC
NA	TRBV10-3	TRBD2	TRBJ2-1	CAISDRASGGIEQFF	TGTGCCATCAGTGATAGGGCTAGCGGGGGGATTGAGCAGTTCTTC
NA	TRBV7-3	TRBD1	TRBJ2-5	CASSSGQGEETQYF	TGTGCCAGCAGCTCAGGACAGGGTGAAGAGACCCAGTACTTC
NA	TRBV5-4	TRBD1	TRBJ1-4	CASGQGGSNEKLFF	TGTGCCAGCGGACAGGGGGGAAGTAATGAAAAACTGTTTTTT
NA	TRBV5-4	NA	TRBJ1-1	CASSRGGGGAEAFF	TGTGCCAGCAGTCGGGGGGGAGGGGGAGCTGAAGCTTTCTTT
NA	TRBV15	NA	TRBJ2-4	CATSTYKNIQYF	TGTGCCACCAGCACCTATAAAAACATTCAGTACTTC
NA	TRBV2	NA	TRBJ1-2	CASTPLGASYGYTF	TGTGCCAGCACCCCCCTTGGGGCATCCTATGGCTACACCTTC
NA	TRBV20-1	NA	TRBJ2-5	CSASREETQYF	TGCAGTGCTAGCAGGGAAGAGACCCAGTACTTC
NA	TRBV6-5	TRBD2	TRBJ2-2	CASSSGTTSNTGELFF	TGTGCCAGCAGTTCCGGGACTACATCGAACACCGGGGAGCTGTTTTTT
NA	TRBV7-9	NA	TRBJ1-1	CSSSVDFGEAFF	TGTTCCAGCAGCGTCGATTTTGGGGAGGCTTTCTTT
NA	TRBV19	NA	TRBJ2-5	CASSRDSISKETQYF	TGTGCCAGTAGTCGGGACTCAATATCAAAAGAGACCCAGTACTTC
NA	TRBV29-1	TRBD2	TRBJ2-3	CSVTGLAGKPGDTQYF	TGCAGCGTGACCGGACTAGCGGGGAAGCCCGGAGATACGCAGTATTTT
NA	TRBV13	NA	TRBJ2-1	CASSRTENEQFF	TGTGCCAGCAGCAGGACAGAAAATGAGCAGTTCTTC
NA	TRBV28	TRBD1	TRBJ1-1	CASSSGQVDTEAFF	TGTGCCAGCAGTTCGGGACAGGTCGACACTGAAGCTTTCTTT
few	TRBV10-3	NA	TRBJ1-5	CAISEGDNSNQPQHF	TGTGCCATCAGTGAGGGGGACAATAGCAATCAGCCCCAGCATTTT
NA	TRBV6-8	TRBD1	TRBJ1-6	CASSSCLLAPGQKNSPLHF	TGTGCCAGCAGTTCCTGTTTACTGGCCCCGGGACAGAAAAATTCACCCCTCCACTTT
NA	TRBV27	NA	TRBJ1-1	CASSLWGRPNTEAFF	TGTGCCAGCAGCCTCTGGGGGCGTCCGAACACTGAAGCTTTCTTT
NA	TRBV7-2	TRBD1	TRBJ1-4	CASSRQGREKLFF	TGTGCCAGCAGCCGACAGGGTAGGGAAAAACTGTTTTTT
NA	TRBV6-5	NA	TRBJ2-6	CASSYAFSGANVLTF	TGTGCCAGCAGTTACGCGTTTTCTGGGGCCAACGTCCTGACTTTC
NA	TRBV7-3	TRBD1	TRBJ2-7	CASSLRGTAEQYF	TGTGCCAGCAGCTTAAGAGGGACAGCCGAGCAGTACTTC
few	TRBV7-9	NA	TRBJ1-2	CSSSSSDLTGGYGYTF	TGTTCCAGCAGCTCCTCCGACCTGACGGGGGGCTATGGCTACACCTTC
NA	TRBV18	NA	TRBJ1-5	CASSPEQTSNQPQHF	TGTGCCAGCTCACCGGAACAGACGAGCAATCAGCCCCAGCATTTT
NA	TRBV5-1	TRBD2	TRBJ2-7	CASSLGGGSSYEQYF	TGCGCCAGCAGCTTGGGCGGGGGGAGCTCCTACGAGCAGTACTTC
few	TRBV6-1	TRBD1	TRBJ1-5	CASVQNRGHNQPQHF	TGTGCCAGCGTCCAGAACAGGGGGCATAATCAGCCCCAGCATTTT
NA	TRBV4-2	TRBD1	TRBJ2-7	CASSPSDRGPPYEQYF	TGTGCCAGCAGCCCATCTGACAGGGGTCCTCCCTACGAGCAGTACTTC
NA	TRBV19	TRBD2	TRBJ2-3	CASSTRGSGGAGTTQYF	TGTGCCAGTAGTACCCGGGGTAGCGGGGGGGCCGGTACTACGCAGTATTTT
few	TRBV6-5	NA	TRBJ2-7	CASSYSEGYEQYF	TGTGCCAGCAGTTACTCGGAGGGTTACGAGCAGTACTTC
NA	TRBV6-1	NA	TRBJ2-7	CASDRGVLNYEQYF	TGTGCCAGCGACCGCGGGGTCCTTAACTACGAGCAGTACTTC
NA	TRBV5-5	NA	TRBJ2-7	CASSPPRQGIYEQYF	TGTGCCAGCAGCCCACCCCGTCAGGGAATCTACGAGCAGTACTTC
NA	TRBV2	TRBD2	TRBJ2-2	CASSDGRAYTGELFF	TGTGCCAGCAGTGATGGGAGGGCCTACACCGGGGAGCTGTTTTTT
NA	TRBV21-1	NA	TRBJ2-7	CASIPREQYF	TGTGCCAGCATCCCTAGGGAGCAGTACTTC
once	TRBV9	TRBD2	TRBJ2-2	CASPASPGLDTGELFF	TGTGCCAGCCCTGCTTCCCCGGGACTAGACACCGGGGAGCTGTTTTTT
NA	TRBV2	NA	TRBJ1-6	CASSPLTQGNSPLHF	TGTGCCAGCAGTCCGCTGACCCAGGGTAATTCACCCCTCCACTTT
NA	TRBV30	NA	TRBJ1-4	CAWARVNEKLFF	TGTGCCTGGGCCAGGGTGAATGAAAAACTGTTTTTT
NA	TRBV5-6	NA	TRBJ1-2	CASSSANDRPRGYTF	TGTGCCAGCAGCTCAGCAAATGACAGGCCTAGGGGCTACACCTTC
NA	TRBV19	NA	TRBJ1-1	CASTEMEGTNTEAFF	TGTGCCAGTACCGAAATGGAGGGGACCAACACTGAAGCTTTCTTT
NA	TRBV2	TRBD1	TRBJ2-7	CASSISTGASYEQYF	TGTGCCAGCAGTATCTCTACAGGGGCCTCCTACGAGCAGTACTTC
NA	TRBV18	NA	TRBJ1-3	CASSRAGAFGNTIYF	TGTGCCAGCTCACGGGCAGGGGCATTTGGAAACACCATATATTTT
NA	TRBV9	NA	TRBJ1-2	CASSVGPEANYGYTF	TGTGCCAGCAGCGTAGGGCCTGAAGCTAACTATGGCTACACCTTC
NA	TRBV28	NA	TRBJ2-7	CASSFRDTGIFYEQYF	TGTGCCAGCAGTTTCAGGGACACAGGGATATTCTACGAGCAGTACTTC
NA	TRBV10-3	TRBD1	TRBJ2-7	CAAQRGQGAEQYF	TGTGCCGCCCAAAGGGGACAGGGCGCCGAGCAGTACTTC
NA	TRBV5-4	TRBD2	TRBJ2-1	CASSPSGSGGPYNEQFF	TGTGCCAGCAGCCCGAGTGGTAGCGGGGGACCTTACAATGAGCAGTTCTTC
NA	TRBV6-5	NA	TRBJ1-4	CASSYSPRDEKLFF	TGTGCCAGCAGTTACTCTCCGCGGGATGAAAAACTGTTTTTT
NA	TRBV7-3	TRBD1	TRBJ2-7	CASSLGTGLSYEQYF	TGTGCCAGCAGCTTAGGGACAGGGCTCTCCTACGAGCAGTACTTC
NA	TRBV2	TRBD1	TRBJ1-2	CASGGTGNYGYTF	TGTGCCAGCGGGGGGACAGGGAACTATGGCTACACCTTC
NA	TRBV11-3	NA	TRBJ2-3	CASSRTASTDTQYF	TGTGCCAGCAGTCGGACAGCCAGCACAGATACGCAGTATTTT
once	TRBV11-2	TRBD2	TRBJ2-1	CASSWPPRLAGGTYNEQFF	TGTGCCAGCAGCTGGCCCCCTCGACTAGCGGGGGGGACCTACAATGAGCAGTTCTTC